Shown below are 19 T cell receptor beta chains from a single sample sequenced in a study of T and B cells in COVID-19 patients. Multiplex PCR with BIOMED2 TRB-A/B primer pools amplified TRB rearrangements. TCRdb independently ran MiXCR on the multiplex PCR reads; one entry per CDR3 protein. The table includes approximately 8,000 distinct CDR3 sequences, 35% to 45% detected once. Blood genomic DNA input for TRB amplification was roughly 220-500 ng. Sequenced: blood. These TCRs come from a human donor who had recovered from COVID-19.

This clonotype has just a few counts. The gene calls are TRBV27 and TRBJ2-2, with D tentatively TRBD1 (5 bases). The CDR3 has 14 amino acids. Trimming took 6 bases from V and 6 from J, leaving 14 bases between them. Germline CDR1 and CDR2: MNHEY and SMNVEV (reference sequence). CDR3 sequence reads: CASRRQGFAGELFF. The CDR3 coding sequence is TGTGCCAGCAGGAGGCAGGGCTTTGCCGGGGAGCTGTTTTTT.

In its sample, this clonotype was seen a few times. The genes are TRBV30 and TRBJ2-1; possibly TRBD1 for D (6 bases). Germline-derived CDR1 and CDR2 are GTSNPN and SVGIG (reference sequence). The CDR3 spans 15 residues. V was clipped by 1 base and J by 6 bases, with 16 bases between them. CDR3 loop: CAWSAGQPSVNEQFF. Here the CDR3 DNA reads TGTGCCTGGAGTGCCGGACAGCCGTCGGTCAATGAGCAGTTCTTC.

The rearrangement uses TRBV30 and TRBJ1-1; D is uncertain. Looked up from germline, CDR1 is GTSNPN and CDR2 is SVGIG (reference sequence). The CDR3 length is 12 residues. V shed 3 bases and J shed 4 bases, with 9 bases lying between them. The CDR3 reads CAWRLGSTEAFF. In DNA form, the CDR3 reads TGTGCCTGGAGGCTGGGGAGCACTGAAGCTTTCTTT.

A few counts support this clonotype. The rearrangement links TRBV15 to TRBJ2-3, with 7 nucleotides matching TRBD2. The CDR3 is 16 amino acids. V shed 5 bases, J shed 3 bases, and the junction held 11 bases outside the gene matches. CDR1 is LNHNV, CDR2 YYDKDF, per germline (reference sequence). CDR3 sequence reads: CATSRASGIVTDTQYF. CDR3 nucleotides: TGTGCCACCAGCCGGGCTAGCGGTATTGTGACAGATACGCAGTATTTT.

This clonotype is deemed medium-sized. This rearrangement joins TRBV19 to TRBJ1-1; the match to TRBD1 covers 9 bases. The CDR3 loop spans 13 amino acids. Trimming cost V 5 bases and J 3 bases; bases outside gene matches: 1. Germline-derived CDR1 and CDR2 are LNHDA and SQIVND (reference sequence). For the CDR3, the DNA is TGTGCCAGTAGTTGGGACAGGGACACTGAAGCTTTCTTT. It codes for CASSWDRDTEAFF.

This clonotype was seen a handful of times. The V and J genes are TRBV5-4 and TRBJ2-2; 8 bases align to TRBD2. CDR1 SGHNT and CDR2 YYREEE come from the germline V gene (reference sequence). The CDR3 is 16 amino acids. V lost 4 bases and J lost 5; bases outside the gene matches: 10. CDR3 DNA sequence: TGTGCCAGCAGCAGGGGGGCTGCGGGGGGTACCGGGGAGCTGTTTTTT. The encoded protein is CASSRGAAGGTGELFF.

The chain employs TRBV29-1 and TRBJ2-4; D is unresolved. The CDR3 runs to 13 residues. Looked up from germline, CDR1 is SQVTM and CDR2 is ANQGSEA. The germline V and J ends were trimmed by 4 bases and 6 bases, with 13 bases remaining between them. The CDR3 region has the DNA TGCAGCGTTGCCCCGACCGACGGAAACATTCAGTACTTC. Translation gives CSVAPTDGNIQYF.

The chain employs TRBV5-3 and TRBJ1-1, with a possible D match to TRBD1 (5 bases). TRBV5-3 carries the ORF label, with uncertain function. V dropped 4 bases and J dropped 10 bases, with 14 bases sitting between them. CDR3 length: 12 residues. This CDR3 is CARSPVGPGAFF. The CDR3, as DNA: TGTGCCAGAAGCCCCGTGGGGCCGGGAGCTTTCTTT.

This chain uses TRBV10-2 with TRBJ1-1; D unresolved. This CDR3 spans 13 amino acids. Trimming removed 3 bases at V and 1 base at J, with 6 bases between. The germline V gene has CDR1 WSHSY and CDR2 SAAADI. The CDR3 here is CASSEWTNTEAFF. The CDR3 bases are TGCGCCAGCAGTGAATGGACGAACACTGAAGCTTTCTTT.

The chain couples TRBV6-5 to TRBJ2-7; a possible D gene is TRBD1 (5 bases). Germline V gene sequence: CDR1 MNHEY, CDR2 SVGAGI. Deletions cut 2 bases from V and 0 bases from J, with 8 bases between. This CDR3 comprises 14 residues. The CDR3 coding sequence is TGTGCCAGCAGTTACGACAGCCGCTCCTACGAGCAGTACTTC. Its translation is CASSYDSRSYEQYF.

This clonotype is large (0.1 to 1%). The chain has TRBV19 and TRBJ2-2, with D perhaps being TRBD1 or TRBD2 (6 bases each). V shed 7 bases and J shed 1 base, with 13 bases lying between them. The germline V gene encodes CDR1 LNHDA and CDR2 SQIVND (reference sequence). The CDR3 has 15 amino acids. CDR3 nucleotide sequence: TGTGCCAGTAACCGCGGGACACTGAACACCGGGGAGCTGTTTTTT. Protein sequence: CASNRGTLNTGELFF.

This clonotype is judged large. This chain uses TRBV29-1 with TRBJ2-6; perhaps D is TRBD1 or TRBD2 (5 bases each). Per germline, CDR1 SQVTM and CDR2 ANQGSEA. The CDR3 has 15 amino acids. Trimming pared 3 bases from V and 0 bases from J, leaving 9 bases between. In DNA, the CDR3 is TGCAGCGTTGAGGGGGTCTTCTCTGGGGCCAACGTCCTGACTTTC. Protein product: CSVEGVFSGANVLTF.

By share, this clonotype counts as medium-sized. V gene TRBV19 combines with J gene TRBJ2-7; D may correspond to TRBD1 or TRBD2 (5 bases each). The CDR3 length is 12 residues. Germline V gene lookup returns CDR1 LNHDA and CDR2 SQIVND (reference sequence). Trimming left V 3 bases short and J 5 bases short, with 8 bases between. CDR3 amino acids: CASSIQGDEQYF. The CDR3 DNA is TGTGCCAGTAGTATCCAGGGAGACGAGCAGTACTTC.

This rearrangement joins TRBV6-1 to TRBJ2-2, with D unresolved. Germline CDR1 and CDR2: MNHNS and SASEGT. This CDR3 comprises 12 residues. V was cut by 5 bases and J by 5 bases, with 6 bases left in between. CDR3 bases: TGTGCCAGCAGTCTGAGTACCGGGGAGCTGTTTTTT. It codes for CASSLSTGELFF.

V is TRBV27 and J is TRBJ1-6, with 7 bases that match TRBD1. Germline V gene lookup returns CDR1 MNHEY and CDR2 SMNVEV (reference sequence). Germline trimming cut 6 bases from V and 0 bases from J; bases unmatched to any gene: 8. There are 17 residues in the CDR3. The CDR3 nucleotides are TGTGCCAGCAGCCTCGGCGGACAGGTCTCCTATAATTCACCCCTCCACTTT. Protein: CASSLGGQVSYNSPLHF.

This clonotype was detected a few times. This rearrangement joins TRBV6-2 or TRBV6-3 to TRBJ1-6; D might be TRBD1 (5 bases). The CDR3 extends over 18 amino acids. Germline CDR1 is MNHEY and CDR2 is SVGEGT. Trimming removed 4 bases at V and 0 bases at J, with 16 bases between. The CDR3: CASSSVGTISSYNSPLHF. The CDR3 nucleotides are TGTGCCAGCAGTTCAGTCGGGACCATATCCTCCTATAATTCACCCCTCCACTTT.

This clonotype was seen a handful of times. The gene calls are TRBV5-4 and TRBJ2-1; the match to TRBD2 covers 7 bases. The trim removed 4 bases at V and 7 bases at J, leaving 11 bases unmatched. This CDR3 has 15 residues. Per germline, CDR1 SGHNT and CDR2 YYREEE (reference sequence). The CDR3 here is CASSPAGVGENEQFF. In DNA form, the CDR3 reads TGTGCCAGCAGCCCGGCGGGGGTCGGGGAGAATGAGCAGTTCTTC.

The gene calls are TRBV27 and TRBJ1-6, with D unresolved. CDR1 is MNHEY and CDR2 is SMNVEV in the germline V gene (reference sequence). CDR3 length: 13 amino acids. V was trimmed by 0 bases and J by 10 bases, leaving 7 bases between them. The CDR3 loop is CASSLSARSPLHF. Here the CDR3 DNA reads TGTGCCAGCAGTTTATCCGCCCGATCACCCCTCCACTTT.

The chain joins TRBV5-6 to TRBJ2-7; a possible D gene is TRBD1 (6 bases). Germline CDR1 is SGHDT and CDR2 is YYEEEE. CDR3 length: 14 amino acids. V dropped 4 bases and J dropped 4 bases, with 15 bases sitting between them. The chain's CDR3 is CASSLSDRMYEQYF. The CDR3 coding sequence is TGTGCCAGCAGCCTCTCGGACAGAATGTACGAGCAGTACTTC.